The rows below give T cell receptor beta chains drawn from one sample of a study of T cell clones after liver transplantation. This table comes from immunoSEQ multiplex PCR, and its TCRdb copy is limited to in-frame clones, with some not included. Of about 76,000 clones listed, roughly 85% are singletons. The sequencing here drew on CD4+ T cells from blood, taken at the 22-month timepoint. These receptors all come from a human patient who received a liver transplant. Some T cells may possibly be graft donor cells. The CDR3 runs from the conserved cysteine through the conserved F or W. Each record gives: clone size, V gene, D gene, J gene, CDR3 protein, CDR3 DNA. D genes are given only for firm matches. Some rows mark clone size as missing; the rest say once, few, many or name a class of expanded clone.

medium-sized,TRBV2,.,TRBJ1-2,CASSRTVYGYTF,TGTGCCAGCAGCAGGACAGTCTATGGCTACACCTTC
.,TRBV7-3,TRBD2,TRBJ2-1,CASSLTFQAGLYNEQFF,TGTGCCAGCAGCTTAACGTTTCAAGCGGGACTCTACAATGAGCAGTTCTTC
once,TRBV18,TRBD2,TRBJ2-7,CASSRGTPLAGGYEQYF,TGTGCCAGCTCACGGGGTACCCCCCTAGCGGGGGGCTACGAGCAGTACTTC
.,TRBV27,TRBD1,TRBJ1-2,CASSFRGGEGYTF,TGTGCCAGCAGTTTCAGAGGGGGCGAGGGCTACACCTTC
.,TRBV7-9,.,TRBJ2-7,CATDPGRRYEQYF,TGTGCTACCGACCCGGGACGGAGATACGAGCAGTACTTC
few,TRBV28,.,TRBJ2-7,CASSQAYEQYF,TGTGCCAGCAGTCAAGCTTACGAGCAGTACTTC
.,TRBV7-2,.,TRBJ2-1,CASSSRDPYPNEQFF,TGTGCCAGCAGCTCTCGGGACCCCTACCCCAATGAGCAGTTCTTC
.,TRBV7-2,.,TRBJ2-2,CASSSGRNTGELFF,TGTGCCAGCAGCTCGGGACGGAACACCGGGGAGCTGTTTTTT
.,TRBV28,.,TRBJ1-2,CASSLTLDTYGYTF,TGTGCCAGCAGTTTAACGTTGGATACCTATGGCTACACCTTC
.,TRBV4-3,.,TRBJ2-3,CASSQYQGPQYF,TGCGCCAGCAGCCAATACCAGGGGCCGCAGTATTTT
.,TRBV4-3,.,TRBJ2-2,CASSQAGKTGELFF,TGCGCCAGCAGCCAGGCGGGAAAGACCGGGGAGCTGTTTTTT
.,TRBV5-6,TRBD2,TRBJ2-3,CASGRLAGSADTQYF,TGTGCCAGCGGCCGCTTAGCGGGAAGCGCAGATACGCAGTATTTT
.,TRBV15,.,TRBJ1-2,CATSRATGGYTF,TGTGCCACCAGCAGAGCAACAGGGGGCTACACCTTC
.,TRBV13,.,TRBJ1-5,CASSLGSGHHQPQHF,TGTGCCAGCAGCTTAGGCAGCGGGCATCATCAGCCCCAGCATTTT
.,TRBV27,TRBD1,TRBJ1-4,CASSSSPPVGQGPPGNEKLFF,TGTGCCAGCAGCTCTTCACCCCCCGTCGGACAGGGCCCTCCCGGTAATGAAAAACTGTTTTTT
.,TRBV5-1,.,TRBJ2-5,CASSPPRGTQYF,TGCGCCAGCAGCCCTCCCAGAGGGACCCAGTACTTC
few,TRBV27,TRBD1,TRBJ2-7,CASSFRTGTHEQYF,TGTGCCAGCAGTTTCCGGACAGGGACCCACGAGCAGTACTTC
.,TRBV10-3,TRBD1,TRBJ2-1,CAISEGTGGYNEQFF,TGTGCCATCAGTGAGGGGACAGGGGGCTACAATGAGCAGTTCTTC
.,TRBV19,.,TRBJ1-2,CASSSLPADYGYTF,TGTGCCAGTAGTAGTCTCCCTGCGGACTATGGCTACACCTTC
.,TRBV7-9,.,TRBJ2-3,CASSLSQGGMNTQYF,TGTGCCAGCAGCTTATCGCAGGGAGGAATGAATACGCAGTATTTT
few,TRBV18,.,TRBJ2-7,CASSPGSTYEQYF,TGTGCCAGCTCACCCGGCAGTACCTACGAGCAGTACTTC
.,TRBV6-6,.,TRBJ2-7,CASSSTGTEQYF,TGTGCCAGCAGTTCGACGGGGACCGAGCAGTACTTC
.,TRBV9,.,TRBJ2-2,CASSGPYTGELFF,TGTGCCAGCAGCGGCCCTTACACCGGGGAGCTGTTTTTT
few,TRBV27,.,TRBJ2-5,CASGVETQYF,TGTGCCAGCGGAGTGGAGACCCAGTACTTC
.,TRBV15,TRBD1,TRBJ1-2,CATSRDLGGDGYTF,TGTGCCACCAGCAGAGATCTAGGGGGCGACGGCTACACCTTC
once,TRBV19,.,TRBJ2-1,CASSISGGLHNEQFF,TGTGCCAGTAGTATTTCAGGGGGACTACACAATGAGCAGTTCTTC
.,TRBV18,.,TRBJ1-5,CASSPLPVGAGQPQHF,TGTGCCAGCTCACCTCTCCCCGTGGGGGCTGGTCAGCCCCAGCATTTT
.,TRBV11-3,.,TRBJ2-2,CASSLFGGPNTGELFF,TGTGCCAGCAGCTTATTCGGGGGCCCTAACACCGGGGAGCTGTTTTTT
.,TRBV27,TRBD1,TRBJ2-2,CASSLPGTGTTGELFF,TGTGCCAGCAGTTTACCCGGGACAGGGACCACCGGGGAGCTGTTTTTT
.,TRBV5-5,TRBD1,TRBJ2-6,CASSFPRVGGAGANVLTF,TGTGCCAGCAGCTTTCCCCGTGTAGGGGGCGCTGGGGCCAACGTCCTGACTTTC
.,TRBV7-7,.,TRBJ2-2,CASSLAGGGELFF,TGTGCCAGCAGCTTAGCCGGGGGCGGGGAGCTGTTTTTT
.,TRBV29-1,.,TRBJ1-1,CSVEDGAGSENTEAFF,TGCAGCGTTGAAGATGGGGCAGGGTCAGAGAACACTGAAGCTTTCTTT
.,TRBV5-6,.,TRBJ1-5,CASSFRESNQPQHF,TGTGCCAGCAGCTTCAGGGAGAGCAATCAGCCCCAGCATTTT
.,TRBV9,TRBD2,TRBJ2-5,CASSVGIAGRGDQETQYF,TGTGCCAGCAGCGTAGGAATAGCGGGGAGAGGGGACCAAGAGACCCAGTACTTC
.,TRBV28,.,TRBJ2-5,CASSLLGLGETQYF,TGTGCCAGCAGTTTATTGGGGTTAGGTGAGACCCAGTACTTC
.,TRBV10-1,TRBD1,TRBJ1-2,CASTGTGGGRLSGGYTF,TGCGCCAGCACTGGGACAGGAGGAGGCCGATTGTCTGGCGGCTACACCTTC
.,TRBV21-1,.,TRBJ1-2,CASRWALGYRKTYGYTF,TGTGCCAGCAGATGGGCTCTAGGCTACAGAAAGACCTATGGCTACACCTTC
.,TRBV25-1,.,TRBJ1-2,CASSGGQINYGYTF,TGTGCCAGCAGTGGGGGACAAATTAACTATGGCTACACCTTC
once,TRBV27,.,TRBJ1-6,CASSLGRDNSPLHF,TGTGCCAGCAGTTTGGGAAGGGATAATTCACCCCTCCACTTT
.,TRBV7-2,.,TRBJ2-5,CASSERGLVGTQYF,TGTGCCAGCAGCGAGAGAGGTCTAGTAGGGACCCAGTACTTC
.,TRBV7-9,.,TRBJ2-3,CASSPTGNTQYF,TGTGCCAGCAGCCCGACTGGAAATACGCAGTATTTT
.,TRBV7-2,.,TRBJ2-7,CASSLYATYEQYF,TGTGCCAGCAGCTTATATGCGACCTACGAGCAGTACTTC
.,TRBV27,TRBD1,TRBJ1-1,CASSGTGYREAFF,TGTGCCAGCTCCGGGACAGGGTATCGCGAAGCTTTCTTT
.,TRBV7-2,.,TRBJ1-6,CASSRDGGSYNSPLHF,TGTGCCAGCAGTCGGGACGGAGGCTCCTATAATTCACCCCTCCACTTT
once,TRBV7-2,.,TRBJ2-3,CASSSQGTDTQYF,TGTGCCAGCAGCTCCCAAGGCACAGATACGCAGTATTTT
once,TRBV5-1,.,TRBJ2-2,CASRSATKAGELFF,TGCGCCAGCCGTTCGGCGACAAAGGCCGGGGAGCTGTTTTTT